The 32 T cell receptor beta chains presented below share a single source sample, sequenced in a study of blood T cell repertoires in COVID-19. Assay: immunoSEQ multiplex PCR; the TCRdb copy retains only in-frame clones and omits some. The sample includes about 170,000 clones, about 89% of them seen just once. Material: peripheral blood. Receptor source: a man between 70 and 80 years old with acute or convalescent COVID-19.

This sequence joins TRBV6-1 and TRBJ2-2; no definite D call. The V end lost 3 bases, the J end lost 7 bases, and 9 bases lay between the germline ends. Germline V CDR1 and CDR2: MNHNS, SASEGT. The CDR3 extends over 13 amino acids. The CDR3 DNA sequence: TGTGCCAGCAGTGAGTTAGGAGACGGGGAGCTGTTTTTT. Its translation is CASSELGDGELFF.

Details on this clone: Its ends do not fully match the called genes, so a read error is possible. This rearrangement joins TRBV28 to TRBJ1-5; TRBD1 agrees at 8 bases. CDR1 MDHEN and CDR2 SYDVKM come from the germline V gene. There are 16 residues in the CDR3. CDR3 protein: CASSLWGQEDNRPQHF. The CDR3 DNA is TGTGCCAGCAGTTTGTGGGGACAGGAGGACAATCGGCCCCAGCATTTT.

The chain links TRBV20-1 to TRBJ2-3, with D unresolved. Germline V gene lookup returns CDR1 DFQATT and CDR2 SNEGSKA (reference sequence). This CDR3 region has 11 residues. The ends were cut back, 0 bases at V and 7 bases at J, with 5 bases in the middle. CDR3 sequence: CSARDYHTQYF. The CDR3 DNA is TGCAGTGCTAGAGATTATCATACGCAGTATTTT.

V usage is TRBV6-4 and J usage is TRBJ2-2; TRBD2 agrees at 10 bases. This CDR3 has 14 amino acids. Germline CDR1 MRHNA, CDR2 SNTAGT. Germline trimming cut 6 bases from V and 7 bases from J; bases unmatched to any gene: 5. The CDR3 DNA follows: TGTGCCAGCAGAGGACTAGCGGTATTCGGGGAGCTGTTTTTT. This gives the protein CASRGLAVFGELFF.

This chain's CDR3 is CASSERGGGEEGQPQHF. In nucleotides, the CDR3 is TGCGCCAGCAGTGAGCGGGGGGGAGGGGAGGAAGGTCAGCCCCAGCATTTT. The rearrangement links TRBV10-2 to TRBJ1-5; D perhaps matches TRBD1 (5 bases). Germline values: CDR1 WSHSY, CDR2 SAAADI. V lost 2 bases and J 6 bases, leaving 20 bases between the germline ends. This CDR3 is 17 amino acids long.

This rearrangement joins TRBV28 to TRBJ2-1; TRBD1 aligns across 7 bases. J was trimmed by 4 bases and V by 3 bases; bases with no gene match: 9. Germline CDR1 reads MDHEN; CDR2 reads SYDVKM. This CDR3 spans 16 amino acids. This CDR3 reads CASSFGQVILYNEQFF. In nucleotides, the CDR3 is TGTGCCAGCAGTTTTGGACAGGTGATCCTTTACAATGAGCAGTTCTTC.

This chain uses TRBV5-4 with TRBJ2-1; 12 bases align to TRBD2. The CDR3 runs 15 residues. Germline CDR1 and CDR2: SGHNT and YYREEE (reference sequence). With 5 bases clipped from V and 7 bases from J, the junction kept 7 bases outside the gene matches. CDR3 in amino acids: CASRAGTSGQNEQFF. The CDR3 nucleotides are TGTGCCAGCAGGGCCGGGACTAGCGGGCAAAATGAGCAGTTCTTC.

This clone was observed once. The chain uses TRBV5-1 and TRBJ2-3; the match to TRBD2 covers 9 bases. The CDR3 runs to 16 residues. The ends lost 3 bases at V and 6 bases at J; junction bases unmatched: 11. The germline CDR1 and CDR2 sequences are SGHRS and YFSETQ. CDR3 DNA sequence: TGCGCCAGCAGCTCCGGTCTAGCGGGAAGTATTGATACGCAGTATTTT. Amino acid sequence: CASSSGLAGSIDTQYF.

The chain has TRBV5-8 and TRBJ1-2, with D uncertain. Per germline, CDR1 SGHTS and CDR2 YDEGEE. Trimming took off 2 bases at V and 8 bases at J, with 10 bases between the two ends. The CDR3 is 12 residues long. CDR3 sequence (DNA): TGTGCCAGCAGCTTCGGGTATAAGGGCTACACCTTC. As protein: CASSFGYKGYTF.

The chain couples TRBV18 to TRBJ2-7, with TRBD1 matching 8 bases. In germline, CDR1 is KGHSH, CDR2 LQKENI. V was pared by 5 bases and J by 5 bases, with 8 bases of the junction left unmatched. The CDR3 contains 14 residues. The CDR3 here is CASSDRGTGNEQYF. CDR3 nucleotides: TGTGCCAGCTCAGACAGGGGTACAGGGAACGAGCAGTACTTC.

This clone has only one observation. The chain joins TRBV11-3 to TRBJ1-2; 9 bases align to TRBD1. The CDR3 covers 17 residues. Per the germline V gene, CDR1 is SGHNT and CDR2 is YENEEA. J lost 2 bases, V lost 4 bases, and 11 bases had no gene match. CDR3 amino acids: CASSSPLAGQGNYGYTF. CDR3 DNA sequence: TGTGCCAGCAGCTCCCCCTTGGCGGGACAGGGAAACTATGGCTACACCTTC.

The chain combines TRBV4-1 with TRBJ1-2; unclear D gene. The CDR3 is made up of 14 amino acids. The germline gives CDR1 MGHRA, CDR2 YSYEKL. Trimming took off 1 base at V and 8 bases at J, with 14 bases between the two ends. The CDR3 nucleotides are TGCGCCAGCAGCCAAGTGACCCAGCCGGGAGGCTACACCTTC. It yields the protein CASSQVTQPGGYTF.

V usage is TRBV6-5 and J usage is TRBJ1-3, with a tentative D call TRBD1 (5 bases). Germline lookup yields CDR1 MNHEY and CDR2 SVGAGI. The germline V and J ends were trimmed by 3 bases and 4 bases, with 13 bases remaining between them. The CDR3 runs 15 residues. As DNA, the CDR3 is TGTGCCAGCAGTTATACGGTCAGGGAAGGAAACACCATATATTTT. Translating gives CASSYTVREGNTIYF.

This clone was counted once. The genes are TRBV9 and TRBJ1-1; D gene uncertain. Trimming took off 1 base at V and 3 bases at J, with 10 bases between the two ends. Germline CDR1 is SGDLS and CDR2 is YYNGEE. This CDR3 spans 14 amino acids. CDR3 coding DNA: TGTGCCAGCAGCGTACGGGTTTCGGACACTGAAGCTTTCTTT. Translation: CASSVRVSDTEAFF.

The chain carries TRBV28 and TRBJ1-5, with 7 bases fitting TRBD1. The germline V gene has CDR1 MDHEN and CDR2 SYDVKM. This CDR3 has 18 amino acids. J gave up 0 bases and V 6 bases, and 14 bases lay outside the gene matches. The CDR3 spells CASSRAPRGISSNQPQHF. The CDR3 DNA sequence: TGTGCCAGCAGCCGTGCCCCCAGGGGGATATCTAGCAATCAGCCCCAGCATTTT.

The CDR3 DNA is TGTGCCTGCTCACCGGAGGAAGCCAAAAACATTCAGTACTTC. It codes for CACSPEEAKNIQYF. The V gene is TRBV21-1, the J gene TRBJ2-4; TRBD2, as called in the table, went unchecked against the DNA. TRBV21-1 is termed a pseudogene. The CDR3 has 14 amino acids.

The CDR3 protein is CASSFGSGYTF. In DNA, the CDR3 is TGTGCCAGCAGTTTCGGGAGTGGCTACACCTTC. The chain joins TRBV6-5 to TRBJ1-2; D is unclear. From germline, CDR1 is MNHEY and CDR2 SVGAGI. The CDR3 covers 11 residues. V was clipped by 4 bases and J by 7 bases, with 7 bases between them.

The chain joins TRBV3-1 (or the pseudogene TRBV3-2) to TRBJ1-2, with 7 bases identical to TRBD1. The CDR3 is 15 residues long. V lost 4 bases to trimming and J lost 3 bases; unmatched junction nucleotides: 8. The germline gives CDR1 LGHDT, CDR2 YNNKEL (reference sequence). The CDR3 sequence is CASSPHRGSYYGYTF. CDR3 in DNA: TGTGCCAGCAGCCCTCACAGGGGATCCTACTATGGCTACACCTTC.

The rearrangement joins TRBV7-8 to TRBJ1-2, with 7 bases fitting TRBD1. The germline V gene encodes CDR1 SGHVS and CDR2 FQNEAQ. The J segment lost 8 bases and the V segment lost 4 bases, leaving 10 bases of the junction unmatched. The CDR3 loop spans 14 amino acids. DNA of the CDR3: TGTGCCAGCAGCTATGGTGCGACAGGGTTAGGCTACACCTTC. Encoded protein: CASSYGATGLGYTF.

This clone appeared a single time. The chain has TRBV6-5 and TRBJ2-7; D gene uncertain. Germline-derived CDR1 and CDR2 are MNHEY and SVGAGI. Trimming pared 7 bases from V and 6 bases from J, leaving 19 bases between. The CDR3 totals 14 residues. The CDR3 loop reads CASIGSVRSGEQYF. CDR3 coding DNA: TGTGCCAGCATTGGGTCTGTAAGGAGTGGCGAGCAGTACTTC.

Notes on this clone: Other DNA sequences from this sample encode an identical CDR3 as well. This chain connects TRBV27 to TRBJ2-1, with D possibly matching TRBD1 (6 bases). This CDR3 contains 13 residues. CDR1 is MNHEY and CDR2 is SMNVEV in the germline V gene (reference sequence). Trimming took 5 bases from V and 4 from J, leaving 9 bases between them. The CDR3 coding sequence is TGTGCCAGCAGTAGAACAGGGTACAATGAGCAGTTCTTC. It encodes CASSRTGYNEQFF.

The CDR3 DNA is TGTGCCAGCAGCTTAGCAGGGGGCAATGGCTACACCTTC. Translation: CASSLAGGNGYTF. The rearrangement links TRBV7-9 to TRBJ1-2; TRBD1 matches 7 bases. CDR3 length equals 13 residues. V dropped 0 bases and J dropped 6; count of bases not matched to a gene: 1. The germline V gene has CDR1 SEHNR and CDR2 FQNEAQ (reference sequence). Looking up the rest from reference TRBV7-9 and TRBJ1-2 gives the full variable domain: DTGVSQNPRHKITKRGQNVTFRCDPISEHNRLYWYRQTLGQGPEFLTYFQNEAQLEKSRLLSDRFSAERPKGSFSTLEIQRTEQGDSAMYLCASSLAGGNGYTFGSGTRLTVV.

J is TRBJ2-1 and V is TRBV10-3; 8 bases fit TRBD2. Trimming at V came to 4 bases and at J to 4 bases, leaving 3 bases not matched to a gene. This CDR3 is built from 14 residues. CDR1 and CDR2 from the germline V gene are ENHRY and SYGVKD. The CDR3 nucleotides read TGTGCCATCAGTGCAAGCGGGAGTTACAATGAGCAGTTCTTC. Protein product: CAISASGSYNEQFF.

The chain couples TRBV12-5 to TRBJ2-5, with 7 bases that match TRBD1. The V segment lost 7 bases and the J segment 5 bases; nucleotides outside the gene matches: 7. Germline assignment: CDR1 LGHNT and CDR2 FRNRAP. The CDR3 has 13 amino acids. The CDR3 region is CASDTTGFETQYF. The DNA of the CDR3 is TGTGCTAGTGACACGACAGGGTTTGAGACCCAGTACTTC.

V and J are TRBV5-4 and TRBJ2-1, with 10 nucleotides matching TRBD2. Losses at the gene ends were 4 bases for V and 8 bases for J; bases not matched to a gene: 12. The CDR3 has 16 residues. Germline V CDR1 and CDR2: SGHNT, YYREEE (reference sequence). CDR3 nucleotide sequence: TGTGCCAGCAGCGGTGGGGGTCTAGCGGGAGAGGATGAGCAGTTCTTC. Amino acids: CASSGGGLAGEDEQFF.

This rearrangement joins TRBV30 to TRBJ1-1; D remains unclear. V lost 2 bases to trimming and J lost 11 bases, with 15 bases between them. Per the germline V gene, CDR1 is GTSNPN and CDR2 is SVGIG (reference sequence). This CDR3 has 12 residues. CDR3 protein: CAWSMRVGRAFF. CDR3 nucleotide sequence: TGTGCCTGGAGTATGAGGGTAGGAAGGGCTTTCTTT.

J is TRBJ1-2 and V is TRBV6-5, with D perhaps TRBD1 (6 bases). There are 15 residues in the CDR3. V lost 0 bases, J lost 0 bases, and 8 bases lay in between. In germline, CDR1 is MNHEY, CDR2 SVGAGI. For the CDR3, the DNA is TGTGCCAGCAGTTACTCAAGGGGGTCTAACTATGGCTACACCTTC. This translates into CASSYSRGSNYGYTF.

A remark on this clone: Other DNA sequences from this sample encode an identical CDR3 as well. The V gene is TRBV27, the J gene TRBJ2-7; no definite D call. Germline loops: CDR1 MNHEY, CDR2 SMNVEV (reference sequence). CDR3 size: 13 residues. V shed 3 bases and J shed 1 base, with 7 bases lying between them. The DNA for the CDR3 is TGTGCCAGCAGTTTCGGCGGTTCCTACGAGCAGTACTTC. Its translation is CASSFGGSYEQYF.

The rearrangement joins TRBV29-1 to TRBJ1-1; 11 bases agree with TRBD1. Germline CDR1 is SQVTM and CDR2 is ANQGSEA. The CDR3 has 15 amino acids. V lost 4 bases and J lost 0; bases outside the gene matches: 4. The CDR3 region has the DNA TGCAGCGTTGGGGGACAGGGGGACATGAACACTGAAGCTTTCTTT. Amino acids: CSVGGQGDMNTEAFF.

The chain carries TRBV19 and TRBJ1-2; the D is unclear. Germline CDR1 LNHDA, CDR2 SQIVND (reference sequence). The CDR3 has 15 residues. Trimming removed 6 bases at V and 0 bases at J, with 14 bases between. The CDR3 is CASRVGGGTNYGYTF. The DNA for the CDR3 is TGTGCCAGTAGGGTTGGTGGAGGCACTAACTATGGCTACACCTTC.

This clone was detected only once. V and J are TRBV24-1 and TRBJ2-2, with 8 bases lining up with TRBD1. This CDR3 has 14 amino acids. Germline CDR1 and CDR2: KGHDR and SFDVKD. Trimming at V came to 9 bases and at J to 1 base, leaving 3 bases not matched to a gene. The CDR3 region has the DNA TGTGCCACCTCGGGGACAGGGAACACCGGGGAGCTGTTTTTT. Its translation is CATSGTGNTGELFF.

This clone occurred once. J is TRBJ1-2 and V is TRBV13, with a possible D match to TRBD1 (5 bases). This CDR3 region has 19 residues. Germline CDR1 is PRHDT and CDR2 is FYEKMQ (reference sequence). V lost 0 bases to trimming and J lost 3 bases, with 23 bases between them. CDR3: CASSLGRSVVGGVDYGYTF. In DNA form, the CDR3 reads TGTGCCAGCAGCTTAGGCCGGAGTGTGGTTGGAGGGGTGGACTATGGCTACACCTTC.